A single sample is the source of the 8 T cell receptor beta chains below, sequenced in a study of cytomegalovirus exposure and HLA in healthy donors. The PCR made use of 60 Vbeta and 13 Jbeta primers. Profiled with immunoSEQ multiplex PCR; TCRdb holds only in-frame clones, not every one. The sample has about 43,000 clones; roughly 80% are singletons. The sample comprised PBMCs. These receptors were obtained from a man under 40 in good health and CMV-seronegative.

The rearrangement joins TRBV29-1 to TRBJ2-7, with 9 bases identical to TRBD1. Per germline, CDR1 SQVTM and CDR2 ANQGSEA. This CDR3 comprises 13 residues. Germline trimming cut 7 bases from V and 2 bases from J; bases unmatched to any gene: 6. The CDR3: CSAKGQGTYEQYF. The CDR3 nucleotides are TGCAGCGCCAAAGGACAGGGGACCTACGAGCAGTACTTC.

This clone is a singleton in its sample. This chain links TRBV10-1 with TRBJ2-4; 9 positions agree with TRBD1. The germline V gene encodes CDR1 WNHNN and CDR2 SYGVQD (reference sequence). J was trimmed by 4 bases and V by 0 bases; bases with no gene match: 1. The CDR3 has 15 amino acids. The CDR3 loop is CASSESQGAKNIQYF. For the CDR3, the DNA is TGCGCCAGCAGTGAGTCACAGGGGGCGAAAAACATTCAGTACTTC.

The rearrangement joins TRBV25-1 to TRBJ2-3, with 8 positions matching TRBD2. Germline CDR1 is MGHDK and CDR2 is SYGVNS. Trimming removed 4 bases from V and 2 bases from J; junction bases left unmatched: 11. The CDR3 totals 17 residues. The CDR3 DNA is TGTGCCAGCAGTGTTTCCAGCGGGAGAGCCACCACAGATACGCAGTATTTT. This codes for CASSVSSGRATTDTQYF. The variable domain in full, completed from reference TRBV25-1 and TRBJ2-3, reads EADIYQTPRYLVIGTGKKITLECSQTMGHDKMYWYQQDPGMELHLIHYSYGVNSTEKGDLSSESTVSRIRTEHFPLTLESARPSHTSQYLCASSVSSGRATTDTQYFGPGTRLTVL.

The sample holds a few counts of this clone. The rearrangement joins TRBV28 to TRBJ2-2; TRBD2 matches 14 bases. CDR3 size: 17 residues. The V gene end was trimmed by 0 bases and the J gene end by 6 bases; junction bases not matched to a gene: 3. Per germline, CDR1 MDHEN and CDR2 SYDVKM. CDR3 region: CASSLWRLAGGPGELFF. The DNA for the CDR3 is TGTGCCAGCAGTTTATGGAGACTAGCGGGAGGGCCCGGGGAGCTGTTTTTT.

This clone has a single count. This chain joins TRBV5-1 and TRBJ2-1; 9 bases are a match to TRBD1. Germline V gene data show CDR1 as SGHRS and CDR2 as YFSETQ. V gave up 5 bases and J gave up 7 bases; unmatched junction bases: 13. The CDR3 runs to 16 residues. CDR3 loop: CASRPEGTGNPNEQFF. The CDR3, as DNA: TGCGCCAGCAGGCCAGAGGGGACAGGGAATCCGAATGAGCAGTTCTTC.

The CDR3 DNA is TGTGCCAGCAGCCAAGGACTGGGGAGGGTGAGACAAGAGACCCAGTACTTC. This codes for CASSQGLGRVRQETQYF. The J gene is TRBJ2-5, the V gene TRBV14; 7 nucleotides agree with TRBD2. Per the germline V gene, CDR1 is SGHDN and CDR2 is FVKESK. The V and J ends lost 1 base and 2 bases, in that order; junction bases with no gene match: 10. The CDR3 length is 17 residues.

In this sample, this clone turned up once. The chain has TRBV2 and TRBJ2-5, with D perhaps matching TRBD1 (5 bases). This CDR3 is 14 amino acids long. Germline assignment: CDR1 SNHLY and CDR2 FYNNEI. Between the trimmed V and J ends, which lost 7 bases and 5 bases, there was a span of 17 bases. The CDR3 DNA reads TGTGCCAGCATGAGGACACCCACCGGGGAGACCCAGTACTTC. This codes for CASMRTPTGETQYF.

This chain connects TRBV2 to TRBJ2-7; D might be TRBD2 (5 bases). The CDR3 extends over 14 amino acids. Germline V gene lookup returns CDR1 SNHLY and CDR2 FYNNEI. V was clipped by 10 bases and J by 1 base, with 17 bases between them. CDR3 in amino acids: CAIRPGSSSYEQYF. CDR3 nucleotides: TGTGCCATTCGGCCGGGGTCATCATCCTACGAGCAGTACTTC. The full variable domain, in which reference TRBV2 and TRBJ2-7 provide the parts outside the CDR3, is EPEVTQTPSHQVTQMGQEVILRCVPISNHLYFYWYRQILGQKVEFLVSFYNNEISEKSEIFDDQFSVERPDGSNFTLKIRSTKLEDSAMYFCAIRPGSSSYEQYFGPGTRLTVT.